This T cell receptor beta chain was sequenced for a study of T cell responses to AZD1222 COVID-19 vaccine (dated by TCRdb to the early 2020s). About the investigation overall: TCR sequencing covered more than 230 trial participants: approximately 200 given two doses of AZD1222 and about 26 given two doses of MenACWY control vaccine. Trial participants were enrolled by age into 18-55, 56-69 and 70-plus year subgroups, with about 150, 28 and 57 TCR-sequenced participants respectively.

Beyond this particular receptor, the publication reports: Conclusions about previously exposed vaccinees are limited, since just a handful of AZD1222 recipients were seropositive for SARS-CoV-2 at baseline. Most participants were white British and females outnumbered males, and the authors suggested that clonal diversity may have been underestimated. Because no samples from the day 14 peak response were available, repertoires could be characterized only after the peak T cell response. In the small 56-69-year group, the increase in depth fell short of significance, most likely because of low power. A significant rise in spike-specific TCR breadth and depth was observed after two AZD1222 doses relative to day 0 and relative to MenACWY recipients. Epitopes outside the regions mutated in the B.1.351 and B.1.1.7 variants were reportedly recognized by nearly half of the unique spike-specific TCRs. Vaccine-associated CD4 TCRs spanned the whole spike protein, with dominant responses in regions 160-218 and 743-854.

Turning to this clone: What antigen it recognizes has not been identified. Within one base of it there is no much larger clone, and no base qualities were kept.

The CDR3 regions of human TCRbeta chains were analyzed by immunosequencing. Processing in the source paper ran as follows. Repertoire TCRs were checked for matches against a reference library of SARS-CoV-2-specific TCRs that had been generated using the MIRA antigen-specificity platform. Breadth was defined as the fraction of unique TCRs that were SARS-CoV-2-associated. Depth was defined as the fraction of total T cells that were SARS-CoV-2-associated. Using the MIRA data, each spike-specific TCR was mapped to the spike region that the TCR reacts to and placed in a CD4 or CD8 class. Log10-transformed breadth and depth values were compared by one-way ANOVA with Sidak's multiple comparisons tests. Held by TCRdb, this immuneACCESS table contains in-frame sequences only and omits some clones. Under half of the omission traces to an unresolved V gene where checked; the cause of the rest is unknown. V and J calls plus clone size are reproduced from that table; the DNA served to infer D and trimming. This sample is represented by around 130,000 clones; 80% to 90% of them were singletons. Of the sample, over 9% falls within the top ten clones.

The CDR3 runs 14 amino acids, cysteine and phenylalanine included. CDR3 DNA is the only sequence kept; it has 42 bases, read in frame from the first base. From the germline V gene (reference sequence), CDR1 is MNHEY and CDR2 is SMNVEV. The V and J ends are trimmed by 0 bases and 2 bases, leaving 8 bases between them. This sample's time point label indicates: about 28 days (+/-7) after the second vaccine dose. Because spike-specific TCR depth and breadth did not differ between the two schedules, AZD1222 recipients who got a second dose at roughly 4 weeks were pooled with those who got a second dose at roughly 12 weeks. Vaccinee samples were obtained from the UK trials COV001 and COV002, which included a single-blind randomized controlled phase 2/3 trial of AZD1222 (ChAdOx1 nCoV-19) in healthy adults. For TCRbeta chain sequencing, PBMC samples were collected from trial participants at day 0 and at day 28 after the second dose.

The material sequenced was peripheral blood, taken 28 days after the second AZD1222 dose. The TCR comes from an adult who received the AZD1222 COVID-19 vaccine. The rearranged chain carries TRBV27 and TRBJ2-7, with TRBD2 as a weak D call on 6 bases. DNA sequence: TGTGCCAGCAGTTTATCGCCTAGCGCCTACGAGCAGTACTTC. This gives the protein CASSLSPSAYEQYF.